This TCR beta chain appears in the sequencing data of a study of regulatory T cells in long-lasting Graves disease. Findings and caveats of the study: Examination was confined to peripheral blood, excluding thyroid tissue. Preferential use of TRBV28, TRBJ1-2 and TRBJ2-5 was seen in persistent disease.

The CDR3 is 13 amino acids. The germline V and J ends were trimmed by 0 bases and 6 bases, with 11 bases remaining between them. CDR1 is GTSNPN and CDR2 is SVGIG in the germline V gene (reference sequence). Noted time point: newly diagnosed GD, antithyroid drugs for less than 3 months. Extracted RNA from PBMCs served as the source of the TCR library. Construction of the TCR beta libraries employed iRepertoire HTBI primers in conjunction with Arm-PCR of CDR3 regions. One entry per CDR3 protein results from TCRdb running MiXCR on the multiplex PCR reads. Of about 610,000 distinct CDR3 sequences in the sample, about 15% were seen once. The sample holds many counts of this clonotype. The antigen remains unidentified. These data are also associated with another study on T cells in Graves' hyperthyroidism and ophthalmopathy. That source adds: Researchers ran a first-round RT-PCR on the TCR CDR3 using the HTBI primer set. Researchers found most expanded thyroid clonotypes above 0.001 in blood as well.

V is TRBV30 and J is TRBJ1-2; no firm D call. The sequencing used peripheral blood mononuclear cells (PBMCs), collected at new diagnosis, from a patient treated with antithyroid drugs. This clonotype originated in a man aged 18 to 30 with Graves disease. CDR3 nucleotide sequence: TGTGCCTGGAGTGTCGGGCAGAGGAATGGCTACACCTTC. It codes for CAWSVGQRNGYTF. The complete variable domain, with remaining parts taken from reference TRBV30 and TRBJ1-2, reads SQTIHQWPATLVQPVGSPLSLECTVEGTSNPNLYWYRQAAGRGLQLLFYSVGIGQISSEVPQNLSASRPQDRQFILSSKKLLLSDSGFYLCAWSVGQRNGYTFGSGTRLTVV.